Shown below are 29 T cell receptor beta chains from a single sample sequenced in a study of blood T cells in healthy people across ages. The authors ran a second PCR of roughly 6 to 12 cycles using a sample-barcoded 5' primer and a J-beta primer mix. TCRdb recomputed calls from the 5' RACE reads with MiXCR, one row per CDR3 protein. The data hold fewer than 1,200,000 distinct CDR3 sequences, with roughly 24% observed a single time. These data also formed part of another study, on T cells of mothers and their children.

Sequencing was performed on blood. The receptor set was obtained from a girl aged 2-10 years in good health.

The V call is TRBV4-1, the J call TRBJ2-3; 8 nucleotides agree with TRBD2. This CDR3 comprises 19 residues. CDR1 MGHRA and CDR2 YSYEKL come from the germline V gene. The junction had 13 bases not matched to a gene; V was cut back by 0 bases and J by 2 bases. The CDR3 bases are TGCGCCAGCAGCCAAGACCCGGGGGAGGTAGCGGGGATCACAGATACGCAGTATTTT. Protein sequence: CASSQDPGEVAGITDTQYF.

The V gene is TRBV3-1, the J gene TRBJ2-3; D is perhaps TRBD2 (6 bases). Germline V gives CDR1 LGHDT, CDR2 YNNKEL (reference sequence). V shed 1 base and J shed 6 bases, with 11 bases lying between them. The CDR3 is 14 amino acids. The CDR3 loop is CASSQGTIRDTQYF. DNA of the CDR3: TGTGCCAGCAGCCAAGGGACTATCCGGGATACGCAGTATTTT.

This clonotype was seen a few times. A read error may account for a junction end that differs from germline. The CDR3 loop reads CASGQGGQGSEKLFF. DNA of the CDR3: TGTGCCAGCGGCCAAGGAGGACAGGGGAGCGAAAAACTGTTTTTT. The chain employs TRBV3-1 and TRBJ1-4; 9 nucleotides match TRBD1. CDR3 size: 15 residues. Germline-derived CDR1 and CDR2 are LGHDT and YNNKEL (reference sequence).

The chain uses TRBV10-3 and TRBJ2-3; TRBD1 might be the D (5 bases). Trimming stripped 11 bases from V and 0 bases from J, with 12 bases between. Germline CDR1 and CDR2: ENHRY and SYGVKD. The CDR3 extends over 13 amino acids. The CDR3 reads CASTGTSTDTQYF. The CDR3 nucleotides are TGTGCCTCCACAGGTACTAGCACAGATACGCAGTATTTT.

This clonotype was detected only a few times. The rearrangement uses TRBV20-1 and TRBJ2-5, with TRBD2 identical over 8 bases. The CDR3 contains 15 residues. V dropped 3 bases and J dropped 3; count of bases not matched to a gene: 9. Germline lookup yields CDR1 DFQATT and CDR2 SNEGSKA (reference sequence). Here the CDR3 DNA reads TGCAGTGCTAGCGGGAGGGCGATCTCGAAAGAGACCCAGTACTTC. Protein product: CSASGRAISKETQYF.

V gene TRBV12-3 or TRBV12-4 combines with J gene TRBJ1-3; the D gene is possibly TRBD1 (6 bases). Trimming stripped 7 bases from V and 0 bases from J, with 16 bases between. There are 16 residues in the CDR3. The CDR3 region is CASIKEGVGSGNTIYF. CDR3 nucleotide sequence: TGTGCCAGCATTAAGGAGGGGGTGGGCTCTGGAAACACCATATATTTT.

In its sample, this clonotype was seen a few times. V and J are TRBV6-5 and TRBJ1-1, with a weak D call TRBD1 (6 bases). Looked up from germline, CDR1 is MNHEY and CDR2 is SVGAGI. The germline V and J ends were trimmed by 8 bases and 1 base, with 14 bases remaining between them. This CDR3 comprises 14 residues. CDR3 bases: TGTGCCAGCCGAGGGGGGAGACCGAACACTGAAGCTTTCTTT. Encoded protein: CASRGGRPNTEAFF.

This clonotype was seen more than once but under ten times. The rearrangement uses TRBV27 and TRBJ1-2, with no clear D. The CDR3 length is 14 residues. The V end was cut by 8 bases, the J end by 0 bases, with 13 bases between. Germline assignment: CDR1 MNHEY and CDR2 SMNVEV (reference sequence). CDR3 residues: CASSITSANYGYTF. CDR3 nucleotides: TGTGCCAGCTCTATTACCTCAGCTAACTATGGCTACACCTTC.

This clonotype occurred once. V is TRBV19 and J is TRBJ2-2; D remains ambiguous. The CDR3 covers 13 residues. Trimming took off 10 bases at V and 1 base at J, with 10 bases between the two ends. Germline V gene data show CDR1 as LNHDA and CDR2 as SQIVND (reference sequence). The CDR3 sequence is CATQQKNTGELFF. In DNA, the CDR3 is TGTGCCACCCAACAAAAGAACACCGGGGAGCTGTTTTTT.

V and J are TRBV5-6 and TRBJ2-7; 11 bases match TRBD2. The germline V gene has CDR1 SGHDT and CDR2 YYEEEE. The CDR3 totals 18 residues. J lost 1 base, V lost 3 bases, and 12 bases had no gene match. The CDR3 reads CASSSILSGTSGSYEQYF. CDR3 coding DNA: TGTGCCAGCAGCTCGATTCTTTCCGGGACTAGCGGTTCCTACGAGCAGTACTTC.

This chain uses TRBV28 with TRBJ2-5; perhaps TRBD1 as D (7 bases). The DNA end favors TRBJ2-1, so the J call may be wrong. This CDR3 comprises 14 residues. The germline gives CDR1 MDHEN, CDR2 SYDVKM. CDR3 sequence reads: CASSLTGTANEQFF. In DNA form, the CDR3 reads TGTGCCAGCAGTTTGACAGGGACTGCCAATGAGCAGTTCTTC.

This clonotype was counted at least ten times. Its ends do not fully match the called genes, so a read error is possible. The CDR3 nucleotides read TGCGCCAGCAGCTACTCTAGCGGGAGTTACGAGCAGTACTTC. Protein: CASSYSSGSYEQYF. This sequence joins TRBV6-5 and TRBJ2-7; 10 positions match TRBD2. The length of the CDR3 is 14 residues. Germline V gene sequence: CDR1 MNHEY, CDR2 SVGAGI.

The chain recombines TRBV7-2 with TRBJ2-5; TRBD2 matches at 13 bases. Germline V CDR1 and CDR2: SGHTA, FQGNSA. V trimming: 6 bases; J trimming: 2 bases; junction bases outside the gene matches: 6. The CDR3 consists of 16 residues. The CDR3 region has the DNA TGTGCCAGCAGACCAACTAGCGGGAGGGGGCAAGAGACCCAGTACTTC. It translates to CASRPTSGRGQETQYF.

The chain employs TRBV6-5 and TRBJ2-3, with 8 positions matching TRBD2. Losses at the gene ends were 8 bases for V and 3 bases for J; bases not matched to a gene: 7. This CDR3 region has 14 residues. Germline lookup yields CDR1 MNHEY and CDR2 SVGAGI. CDR3 region: CASQPGLGTDTQYF. The CDR3 nucleotides are TGTGCCAGCCAGCCGGGACTAGGAACAGATACGCAGTATTTT.

The rearrangement uses TRBV19 and TRBJ2-4; perhaps TRBD2 as D (6 bases). The V gene's germline CDR1 is LNHDA and CDR2 SQIVND (reference sequence). V was clipped by 4 bases and J by 8 bases, with 18 bases between them. The CDR3 totals 15 residues. The CDR3 DNA sequence: TGTGCCAGTAGTAACGCAGCGGGCGGGGTAGACATTCAGTACTTC. Translation gives CASSNAAGGVDIQYF.

The chain employs TRBV29-1 and TRBJ1-1; unclear D gene. Per germline, CDR1 SQVTM and CDR2 ANQGSEA. This CDR3 contains 10 residues. Trimming pared 7 bases from V and 8 bases from J, leaving 11 bases between. This chain's CDR3 is CSGADLEAFF. The DNA for the CDR3 is TGCAGCGGCGCTGACTTGGAAGCTTTCTTT.

The chain links TRBV10-3 to TRBJ2-5, with TRBD1 matching over 7 bases. The end of the DNA fits TRBJ2-7 better, so the J call may be wrong. Germline CDR1 is ENHRY and CDR2 is SYGVKD. This CDR3 contains 17 residues. The CDR3 coding sequence is TGTGCCATCAGTGAGGAGGATTTCCGGGACAGTCGATACGAGCAGTACTTC. Translation gives CAISEEDFRDSRYEQYF.

This clonotype was recorded a few times. The chain employs TRBV25-1 and TRBJ1-1; D not resolved. Between the trimmed V and J ends, which lost 7 bases and 10 bases, there was a span of 16 bases. Per the germline V gene, CDR1 is MGHDK and CDR2 is SYGVNS. This CDR3 comprises 12 residues. For the CDR3, the DNA is TGTGCCAGCATTGAGGAGGGTTTCGGAGCTTTCTTT. The encoded protein is CASIEEGFGAFF.

This clonotype has at least ten counts. In DNA form, the CDR3 reads TGTGCCAGCAGCCTCGGGACTTCTGAAGCTTTCTTT. The encoded protein is CASSLGTSEAFF. The chain joins TRBV3-1 to TRBJ1-1; D might be TRBD1 (5 bases). The CDR3 consists of 12 residues. Trimming left V 4 bases short and J 6 bases short, with 9 bases between. Germline assignment: CDR1 LGHDT and CDR2 YNNKEL (reference sequence).

A few counts support this clonotype. The rearrangement links TRBV20-1 to TRBJ2-1, with 10 bases aligning to TRBD2. Trimming removed 3 bases from V and 4 bases from J; junction bases left unmatched: 3. This CDR3 contains 14 residues. Germline V gene sequence: CDR1 DFQATT, CDR2 SNEGSKA (reference sequence). The DNA for the CDR3 is TGCAGTGCTAGCTCACTAGCGGGATACAATGAGCAGTTCTTC. This gives the protein CSASSLAGYNEQFF.

V usage is TRBV5-1 and J usage is TRBJ1-1, with D tentatively TRBD1 (6 bases). Per the germline V gene, CDR1 is SGHRS and CDR2 is YFSETQ. V lost 1 base and J 0 bases, leaving 13 bases between the germline ends. This CDR3 is 16 amino acids long. Here the CDR3 DNA reads TGCGCCAGCAGCTTGACAGGGCGAAGGATGAACACTGAAGCTTTCTTT. It codes for CASSLTGRRMNTEAFF.

The chain joins TRBV7-6 to TRBJ2-5; D unresolved. Trimming took off 5 bases at V and 2 bases at J, with 15 bases between the two ends. This CDR3 is 15 amino acids long. Germline loops: CDR1 SGHVS, CDR2 FNYEAQ. The CDR3 bases are TGTGCCAGCAGCCCCCTTCCCCCCGGACAAGAGACCCAGTACTTC. This gives the protein CASSPLPPGQETQYF.

CDR3 coding DNA: TGTGCCACCAGCAGAGCCAGACAGGGGGCGATTGAGACCCAGTACTTC. Translation gives CATSRARQGAIETQYF. The chain couples TRBV15 to TRBJ2-5; 10 bases fit TRBD1. V lost 1 base and J lost 5; bases outside the gene matches: 7. Germline V gene sequence: CDR1 LNHNV, CDR2 YYDKDF (reference sequence). The CDR3 spans 16 residues.

This clonotype came up a few times. V usage is TRBV9 and J usage is TRBJ2-3, with D hard to call. With 0 bases removed from V and 0 bases from J, the gap between germline ends came to 11 bases. Germline CDR1 and CDR2: SGDLS and YYNGEE. The CDR3 has 16 residues. The CDR3: CASSVGTVPSTDTQYF. DNA for the CDR3: TGTGCCAGCAGCGTAGGAACTGTCCCTAGCACAGATACGCAGTATTTT.

The V and J genes are TRBV28 and TRBJ2-3, with D unclear. CDR3 length: 14 residues. Germline values: CDR1 MDHEN, CDR2 SYDVKM. Trimming cost V 6 bases and J 1 base, with 11 bases left between them. The CDR3 loop reads CASSTHQGTDTQYF. CDR3 nucleotides: TGTGCCAGCAGCACACACCAGGGCACAGATACGCAGTATTTT.

Many counts were recorded for this clonotype. This chain joins TRBV6-6 and TRBJ2-5; D may be TRBD1 (6 bases). Trimming cost V 6 bases and J 5 bases, with 13 bases left between them. CDR1 is MNHNY, CDR2 SVGAGI, per germline (reference sequence). The CDR3 has 13 residues. CDR3 coding DNA: TGTGCCAGCAGCTACCAGGGGTACGAGACCCAGTACTTC. Its protein product is CASSYQGYETQYF.

The J gene is TRBJ2-5, the V gene TRBV20-1, with TRBD2 identical over 9 bases. Judging by the DNA end, TRBJ2-1 fits better; the J call may be wrong. There are 14 residues in the CDR3. Germline V CDR1 and CDR2: DFQATT, SNEGSKA (reference sequence). CDR3 amino acids: CSARVAGVGNEQFF. DNA for the CDR3: TGCAGTGCTAGAGTAGCGGGAGTGGGAAATGAGCAGTTCTTC.

Only a few counts were recorded for this clonotype. This rearrangement joins TRBV4-3 to TRBJ2-1; D is perhaps TRBD2 (6 bases). Trimming took 0 bases from V and 8 from J, leaving 11 bases between them. The CDR3 totals 14 residues. Germline V gene lookup returns CDR1 LGHNA and CDR2 YSLEER. The CDR3 loop is CASSQDGGKDEQFF. CDR3 in DNA: TGCGCCAGCAGCCAAGACGGAGGGAAGGATGAGCAGTTCTTC.

This clonotype was seen a single time. The chain combines TRBV15 with TRBJ2-1; 8 positions agree with TRBD2. This CDR3 has 16 residues. CDR1 and CDR2 (germline): LNHNV, YYDKDF (reference sequence). V trimming: 5 bases; J trimming: 6 bases; junction bases outside the gene matches: 12. Written as DNA, the CDR3 is TGTGCCACCAGCTTTCCTTTTAGCGGGACCAGCAATGAGCAGTTCTTC. Translating gives CATSFPFSGTSNEQFF.